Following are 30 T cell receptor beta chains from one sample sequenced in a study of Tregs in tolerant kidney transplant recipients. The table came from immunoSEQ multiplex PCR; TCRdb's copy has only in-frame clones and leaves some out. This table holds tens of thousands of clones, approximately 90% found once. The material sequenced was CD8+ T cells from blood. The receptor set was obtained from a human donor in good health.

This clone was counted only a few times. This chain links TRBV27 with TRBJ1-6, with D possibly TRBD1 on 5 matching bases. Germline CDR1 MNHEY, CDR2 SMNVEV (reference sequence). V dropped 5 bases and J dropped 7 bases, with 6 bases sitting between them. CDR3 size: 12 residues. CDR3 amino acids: CASSRQNSPLHF. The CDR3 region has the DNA TGTGCCAGCAGTCGACAGAATTCACCCCTCCACTTT.

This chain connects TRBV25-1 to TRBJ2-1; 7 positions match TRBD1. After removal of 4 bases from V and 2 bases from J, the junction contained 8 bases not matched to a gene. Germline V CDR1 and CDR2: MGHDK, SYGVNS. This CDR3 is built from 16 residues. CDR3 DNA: TGTGCCAGCAGTGGCCGGCAGGGGGTTACCTACAATGAGCAGTTCTTC. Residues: CASSGRQGVTYNEQFF.

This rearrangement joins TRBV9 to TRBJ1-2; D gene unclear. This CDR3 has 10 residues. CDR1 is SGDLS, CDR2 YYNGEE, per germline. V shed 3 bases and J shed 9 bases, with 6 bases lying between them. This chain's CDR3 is CASSGSRYTF. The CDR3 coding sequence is TGTGCCAGCAGCGGTTCGCGCTACACCTTC. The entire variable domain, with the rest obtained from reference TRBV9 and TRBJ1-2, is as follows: DSGVTQTPKHLITATGQRVTLRCSPRSGDLSVYWYQQSLDQGLQFLIQYYNGEERAKGNILERFSAQQFPDLHSELNLSSLELGDSALYFCASSGSRYTFGSGTRLTVV.

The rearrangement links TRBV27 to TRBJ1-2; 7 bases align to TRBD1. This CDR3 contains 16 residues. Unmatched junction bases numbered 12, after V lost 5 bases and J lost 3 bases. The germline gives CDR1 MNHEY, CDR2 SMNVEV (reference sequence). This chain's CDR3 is CASSPRRRDSDYGYTF. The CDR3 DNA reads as TGTGCCAGCAGTCCCAGGCGCCGGGACAGTGACTATGGCTACACCTTC.

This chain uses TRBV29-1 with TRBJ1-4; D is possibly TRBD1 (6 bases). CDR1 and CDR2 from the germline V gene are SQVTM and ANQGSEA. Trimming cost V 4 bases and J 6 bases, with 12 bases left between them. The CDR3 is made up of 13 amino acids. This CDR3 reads CSVGDILDEKLFF. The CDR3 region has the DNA TGCAGCGTTGGGGACATTTTGGATGAAAAACTGTTTTTT. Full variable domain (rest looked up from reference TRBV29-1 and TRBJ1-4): SAVISQKPSRDICQRGTSLTIQCQVDSQVTMMFWYRQQPGQSLTLIATANQGSEATYESGFVIDKFPISRPNLTFSTLTVSNMSPEDSSIYLCSVGDILDEKLFFGSGTQLSVL.

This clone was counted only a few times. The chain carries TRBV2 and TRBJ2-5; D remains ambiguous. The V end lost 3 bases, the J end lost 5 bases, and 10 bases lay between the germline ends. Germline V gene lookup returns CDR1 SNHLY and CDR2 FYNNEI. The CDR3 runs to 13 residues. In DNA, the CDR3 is TGTGCCAGCAGTGACAGCGAGTTGGAGACCCAGTACTTC. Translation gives CASSDSELETQYF.

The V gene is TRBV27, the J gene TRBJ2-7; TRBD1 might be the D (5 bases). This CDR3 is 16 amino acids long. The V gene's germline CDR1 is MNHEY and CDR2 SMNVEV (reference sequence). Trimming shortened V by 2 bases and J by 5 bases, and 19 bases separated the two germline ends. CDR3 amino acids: CASSLVRASRAHEQYF. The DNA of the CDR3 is TGTGCCAGCAGTTTAGTAAGGGCGTCCAGGGCCCACGAGCAGTACTTC.

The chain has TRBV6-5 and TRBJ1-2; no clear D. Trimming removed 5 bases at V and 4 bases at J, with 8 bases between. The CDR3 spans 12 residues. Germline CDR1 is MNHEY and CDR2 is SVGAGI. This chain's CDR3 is CASSDTGYGYTF. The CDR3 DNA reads TGTGCCAGCAGTGATACCGGCTATGGCTACACCTTC.

As DNA, the CDR3 is TGCAGCGTTGAAAAGGGGGGCACTGAAGCTTTCTTT. This gives the protein CSVEKGGTEAFF. The V call is TRBV29-1, the J call TRBJ1-1, with D maybe TRBD1 (6 bases). Germline assignment: CDR1 SQVTM and CDR2 ANQGSEA. The CDR3 has 12 residues. Trimming took off 2 bases at V and 4 bases at J, with 8 bases between the two ends.

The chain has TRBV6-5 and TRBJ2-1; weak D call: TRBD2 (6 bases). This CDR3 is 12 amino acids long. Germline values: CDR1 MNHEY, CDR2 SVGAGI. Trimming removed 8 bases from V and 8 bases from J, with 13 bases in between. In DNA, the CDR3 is TGTGCCAGCCGCCTGGGAGGTGATGAGCAGTTCTTC. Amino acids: CASRLGGDEQFF.

The CDR3 loop reads CASSPGGVGSYSYNEQFF. The CDR3 DNA follows: TGTGCCAGCTCACCCGGGGGAGTCGGGAGCTATTCCTACAATGAGCAGTTCTTC. This chain uses TRBV18 with TRBJ2-1, with a tentative D call TRBD2 (6 bases). There are 18 residues in the CDR3. CDR1 is KGHSH, CDR2 LQKENI, per germline. V was pared by 3 bases and J by 1 base, with 19 bases between.

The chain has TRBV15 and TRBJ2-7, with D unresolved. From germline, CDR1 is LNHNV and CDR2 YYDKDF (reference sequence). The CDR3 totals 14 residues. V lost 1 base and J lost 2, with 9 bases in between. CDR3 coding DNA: TGTGCCACCAGCAGAGGGCCGTCCCCCTACGAGCAGTACTTC. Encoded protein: CATSRGPSPYEQYF.

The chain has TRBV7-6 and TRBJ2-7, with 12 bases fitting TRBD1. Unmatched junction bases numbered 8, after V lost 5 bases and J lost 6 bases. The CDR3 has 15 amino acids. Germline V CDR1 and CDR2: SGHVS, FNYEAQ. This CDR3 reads CASSATGTGGGEQYF. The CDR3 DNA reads TGTGCCAGCAGCGCAACCGGGACAGGGGGCGGCGAGCAGTACTTC.

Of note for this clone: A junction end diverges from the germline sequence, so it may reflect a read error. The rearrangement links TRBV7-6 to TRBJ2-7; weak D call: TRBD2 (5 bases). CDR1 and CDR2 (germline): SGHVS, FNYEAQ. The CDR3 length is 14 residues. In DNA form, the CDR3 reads TGTGCCAGCAGCTTAGGGACTGGAGCAGGAGCATCCCACTTC. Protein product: CASSLGTGAGASHF.

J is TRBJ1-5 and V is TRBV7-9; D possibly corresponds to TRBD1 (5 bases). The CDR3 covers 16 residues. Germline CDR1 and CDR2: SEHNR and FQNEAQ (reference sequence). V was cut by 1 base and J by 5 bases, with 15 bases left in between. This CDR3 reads CASSLGWGIEHQPQHF. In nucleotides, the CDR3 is TGTGCCAGCAGCTTAGGGTGGGGGATCGAGCATCAGCCCCAGCATTTT.

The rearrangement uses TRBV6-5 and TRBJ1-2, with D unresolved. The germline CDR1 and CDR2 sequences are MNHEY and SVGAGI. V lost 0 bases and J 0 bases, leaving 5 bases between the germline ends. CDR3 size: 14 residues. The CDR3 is CASSYSAANYGYTF. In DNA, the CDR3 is TGTGCCAGCAGTTACTCGGCCGCTAACTATGGCTACACCTTC.

CDR3: CASLLWTPDSYGYTF. The DNA of the CDR3 is TGTGCCAGCCTCCTATGGACTCCCGACAGCTATGGCTACACCTTC. The chain joins TRBV6-1 to TRBJ1-2; the D gene is possibly TRBD1 (5 bases). Germline V gives CDR1 MNHNS, CDR2 SASEGT. This CDR3 comprises 15 residues. V was clipped by 8 bases and J by 4 bases, with 20 bases between them.

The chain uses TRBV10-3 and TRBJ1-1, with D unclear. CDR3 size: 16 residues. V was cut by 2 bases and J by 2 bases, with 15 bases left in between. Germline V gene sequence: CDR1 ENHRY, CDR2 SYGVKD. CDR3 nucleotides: TGTGCCATCAGTGAGATCTTTAGGGTGGAAAACACTGAAGCTTTCTTT. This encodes CAISEIFRVENTEAFF.

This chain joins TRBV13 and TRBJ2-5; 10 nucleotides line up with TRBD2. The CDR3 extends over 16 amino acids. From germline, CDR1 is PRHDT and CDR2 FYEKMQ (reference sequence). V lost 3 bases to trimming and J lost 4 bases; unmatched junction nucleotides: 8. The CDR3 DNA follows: TGTGCCAGCAGCTTCTACAGCGGGGGGGCCTTAGAGACCCAGTACTTC. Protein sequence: CASSFYSGGALETQYF.

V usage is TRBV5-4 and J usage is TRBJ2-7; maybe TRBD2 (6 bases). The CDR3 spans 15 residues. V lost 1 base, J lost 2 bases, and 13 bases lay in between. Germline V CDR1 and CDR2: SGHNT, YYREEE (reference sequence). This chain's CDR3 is CASSLRISGTYEQYF. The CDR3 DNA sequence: TGTGCCAGCAGCTTGAGGATTAGCGGAACCTACGAGCAGTACTTC. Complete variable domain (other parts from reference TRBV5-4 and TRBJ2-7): ETGVTQSPTHLIKTRGQQVTLRCSSQSGHNTVSWYQQALGQGPQFIFQYYREEENGRGNFPPRFSGLQFPNYSSELNVNALELDDSALYLCASSLRISGTYEQYFGPGTRLTVT.

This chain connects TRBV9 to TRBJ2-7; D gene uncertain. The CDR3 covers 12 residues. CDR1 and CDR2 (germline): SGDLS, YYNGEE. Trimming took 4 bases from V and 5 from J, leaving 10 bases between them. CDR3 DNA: TGTGCCAGCAGCCTAAGAGGTAACGAGCAGTACTTC. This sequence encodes CASSLRGNEQYF.

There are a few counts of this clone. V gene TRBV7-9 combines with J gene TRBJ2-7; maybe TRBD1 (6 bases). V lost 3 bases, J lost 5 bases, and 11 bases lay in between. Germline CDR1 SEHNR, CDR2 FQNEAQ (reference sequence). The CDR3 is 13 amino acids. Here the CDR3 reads CASSFSGVNEQYF. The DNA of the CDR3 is TGTGCCAGCAGCTTCTCAGGGGTGAACGAGCAGTACTTC.

The CDR3 coding sequence is TGTGCCAGCACCTACGGGATTTTTAATGAGCAGTTCTTC. Residues: CASTYGIFNEQFF. The rearrangement uses TRBV6-5 and TRBJ2-1; TRBD2 is a possible D gene (5 bases). Looked up from germline, CDR1 is MNHEY and CDR2 is SVGAGI. The CDR3 consists of 13 residues. V lost 7 bases, J lost 7 bases, and 14 bases lay in between.

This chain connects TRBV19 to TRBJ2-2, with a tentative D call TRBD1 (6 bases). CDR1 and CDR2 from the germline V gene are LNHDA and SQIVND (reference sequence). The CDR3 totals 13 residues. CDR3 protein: CAPLGGHTGELFF. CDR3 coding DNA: TGTGCACCACTAGGGGGACACACCGGGGAGCTGTTTTTT.

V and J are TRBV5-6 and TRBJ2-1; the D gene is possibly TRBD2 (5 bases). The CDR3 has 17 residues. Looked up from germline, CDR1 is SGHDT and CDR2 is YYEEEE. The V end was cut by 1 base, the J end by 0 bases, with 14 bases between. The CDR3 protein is CASSLLGALSSYNEQFF. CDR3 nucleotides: TGTGCCAGCAGCTTGTTGGGAGCCCTAAGCTCCTACAATGAGCAGTTCTTC.

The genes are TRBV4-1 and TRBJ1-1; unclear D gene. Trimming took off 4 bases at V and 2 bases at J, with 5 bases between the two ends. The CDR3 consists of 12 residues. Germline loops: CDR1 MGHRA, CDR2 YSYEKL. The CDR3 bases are TGCGCCAGCAGCCTCCCTAACACTGAAGCTTTCTTT. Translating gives CASSLPNTEAFF.

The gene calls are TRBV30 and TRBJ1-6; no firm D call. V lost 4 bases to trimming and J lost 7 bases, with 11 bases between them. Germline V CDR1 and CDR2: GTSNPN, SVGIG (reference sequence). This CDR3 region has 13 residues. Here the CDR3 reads CAWNPDGNSPLHF. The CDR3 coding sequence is TGTGCCTGGAATCCGGACGGCAATTCACCCCTCCACTTT.

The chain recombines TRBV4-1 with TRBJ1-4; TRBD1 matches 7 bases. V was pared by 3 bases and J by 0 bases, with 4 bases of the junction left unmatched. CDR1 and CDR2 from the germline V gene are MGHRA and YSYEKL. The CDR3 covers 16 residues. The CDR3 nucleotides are TGCGCCAGCAGCCACTGGGACAGTACAACTAATGAAAAACTGTTTTTT. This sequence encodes CASSHWDSTTNEKLFF.

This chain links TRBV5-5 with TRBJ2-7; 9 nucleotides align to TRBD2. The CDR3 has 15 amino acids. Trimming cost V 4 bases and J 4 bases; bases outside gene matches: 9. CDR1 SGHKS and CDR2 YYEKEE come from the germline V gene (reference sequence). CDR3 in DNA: TGTGCCAGCAGCGTCGGTAGCGGGGGAACGTACGAGCAGTACTTC. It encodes CASSVGSGGTYEQYF. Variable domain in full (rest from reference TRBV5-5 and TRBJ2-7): DAGVTQSPTHLIKTRGQQVTLRCSPISGHKSVSWYQQVLGQGPQFIFQYYEKEERGRGNFPDRFSARQFPNYSSELNVNALLLGDSALYLCASSVGSGGTYEQYFGPGTRLTVT.

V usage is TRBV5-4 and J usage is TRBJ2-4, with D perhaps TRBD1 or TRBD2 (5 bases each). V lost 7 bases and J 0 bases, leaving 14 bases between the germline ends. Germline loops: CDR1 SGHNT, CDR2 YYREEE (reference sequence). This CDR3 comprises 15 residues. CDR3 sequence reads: CASSTRGLAKNIQYF. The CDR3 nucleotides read TGTGCCAGCTCTACACGGGGCCTAGCCAAAAACATTCAGTACTTC. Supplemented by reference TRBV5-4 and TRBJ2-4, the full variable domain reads ETGVTQSPTHLIKTRGQQVTLRCSSQSGHNTVSWYQQALGQGPQFIFQYYREEENGRGNFPPRFSGLQFPNYSSELNVNALELDDSALYLCASSTRGLAKNIQYFGAGTRLSVL.